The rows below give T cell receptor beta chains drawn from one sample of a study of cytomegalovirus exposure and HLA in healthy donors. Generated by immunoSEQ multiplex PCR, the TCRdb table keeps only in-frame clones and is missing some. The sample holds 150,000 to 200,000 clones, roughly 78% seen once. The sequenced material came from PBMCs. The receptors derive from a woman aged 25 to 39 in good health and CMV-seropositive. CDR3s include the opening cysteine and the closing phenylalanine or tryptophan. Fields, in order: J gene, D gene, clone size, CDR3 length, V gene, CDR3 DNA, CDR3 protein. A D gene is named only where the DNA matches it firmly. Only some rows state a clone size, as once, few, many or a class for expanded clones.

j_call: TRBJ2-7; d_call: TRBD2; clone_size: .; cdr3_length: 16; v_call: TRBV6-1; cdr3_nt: TGTGCCAGCAGTGAAAGCCGCGGGAGCTTATCCTACGAGCAGTACTTC; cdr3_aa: CASSESRGSLSYEQYF
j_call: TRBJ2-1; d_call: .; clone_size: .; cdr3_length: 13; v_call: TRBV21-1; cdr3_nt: TGTGCCAGCAGCCTTAGCTCCTACAATGAGCAGTTCTTC; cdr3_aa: CASSLSSYNEQFF
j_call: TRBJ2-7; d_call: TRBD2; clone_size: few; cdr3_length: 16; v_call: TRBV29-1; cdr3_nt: TGCAGCGTTGAAGATCTTCAGACGGGAGGGCCTCACGAGCAGTACTTC; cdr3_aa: CSVEDLQTGGPHEQYF
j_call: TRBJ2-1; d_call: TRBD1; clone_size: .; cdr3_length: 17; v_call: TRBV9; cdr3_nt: TGTGCCAGCAGTAGACAGGGGGGCGCGGGACTATACAATGAGCAGTTCTTC; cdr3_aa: CASSRQGGAGLYNEQFF
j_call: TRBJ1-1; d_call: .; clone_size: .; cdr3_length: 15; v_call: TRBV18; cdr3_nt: TGTGCCAGCTCACCCCGGACGGGGGTTAACACTGAAGCTTTCTTT; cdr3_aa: CASSPRTGVNTEAFF
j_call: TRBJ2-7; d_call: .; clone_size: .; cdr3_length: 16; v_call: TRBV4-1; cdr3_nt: TGCGCCAGCAGCCTACAACAGGAGACCCCTTACTACGAGCAGTACTTC; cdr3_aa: CASSLQQETPYYEQYF
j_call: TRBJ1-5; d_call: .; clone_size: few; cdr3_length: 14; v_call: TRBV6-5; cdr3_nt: TGTGCCAGCAGCCGCGCGGTTCGGGGACAGCCCCAGCATTTT; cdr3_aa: CASSRAVRGQPQHF
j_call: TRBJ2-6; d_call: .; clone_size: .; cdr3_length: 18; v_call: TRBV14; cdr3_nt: TGTGCCAGCAGCCAAGATCGCAGGGGATACTCTGGGGCCAACGTCCTGACTTTC; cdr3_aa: CASSQDRRGYSGANVLTF
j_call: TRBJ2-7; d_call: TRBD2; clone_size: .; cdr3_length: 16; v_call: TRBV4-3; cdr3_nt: TGCGCCAGCAGCCAAGATTCGGCGGGAGCCTCTTACGAGCAGTACTTC; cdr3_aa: CASSQDSAGASYEQYF
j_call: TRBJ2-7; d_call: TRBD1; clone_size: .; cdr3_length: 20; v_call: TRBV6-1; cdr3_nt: TGTGCCAGCAGTGAAATAGCCCTCGAGAGGGACAGGGGACTTTACTACGAGCAGTACTTC; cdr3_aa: CASSEIALERDRGLYYEQYF
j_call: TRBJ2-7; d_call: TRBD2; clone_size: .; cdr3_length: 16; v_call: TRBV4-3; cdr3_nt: TGCGCCAGCAGCCAAGGGGCGACTAGCGGGAGAAAGGAGCAGTACTTC; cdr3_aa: CASSQGATSGRKEQYF
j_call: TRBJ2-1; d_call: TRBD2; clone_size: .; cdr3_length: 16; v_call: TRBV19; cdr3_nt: TGTGCCAGTAGAGATGGACTAGCGGGAGGGCCCTATGAGCAGTTCTTC; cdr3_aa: CASRDGLAGGPYEQFF
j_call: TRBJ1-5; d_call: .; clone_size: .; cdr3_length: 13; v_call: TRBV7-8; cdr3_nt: TGTGCCAGCAGCTTAGGTCGCAGTCAGCCCCAGCATTTT; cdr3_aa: CASSLGRSQPQHF
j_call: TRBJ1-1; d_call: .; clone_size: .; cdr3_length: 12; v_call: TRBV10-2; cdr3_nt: TGCGCCAGCAGTGAGGGACGGACAGAAGCTTTCTTT; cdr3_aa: CASSEGRTEAFF
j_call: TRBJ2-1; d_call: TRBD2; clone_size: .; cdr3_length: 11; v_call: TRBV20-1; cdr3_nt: TGCAGTGCAACACTAGCGGGAGGGCAGTTCTTC; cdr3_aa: CSATLAGGQFF
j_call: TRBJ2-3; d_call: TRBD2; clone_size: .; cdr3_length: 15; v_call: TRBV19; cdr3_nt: TGTGCCAGTAACTCCCCAATTGCGGGAGCAGATACGCAGTATTTT; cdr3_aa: CASNSPIAGADTQYF
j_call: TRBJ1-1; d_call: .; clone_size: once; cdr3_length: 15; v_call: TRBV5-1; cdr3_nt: TGCGCCAGCAGCTTGGAAGCGGTGTCAAACACTGAAGCTTTCTTT; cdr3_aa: CASSLEAVSNTEAFF
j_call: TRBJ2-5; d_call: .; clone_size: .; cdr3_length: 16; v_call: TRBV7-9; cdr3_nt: TGTGCCAGCAGCTTATTGGACTCCTCGTACCAAGAGACCCAGTACTTC; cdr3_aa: CASSLLDSSYQETQYF
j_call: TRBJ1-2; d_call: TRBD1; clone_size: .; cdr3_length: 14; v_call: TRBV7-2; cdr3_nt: TGTGCCAGCAGCTACGACAGGGAATACTATGGCTACACCTTC; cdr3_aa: CASSYDREYYGYTF
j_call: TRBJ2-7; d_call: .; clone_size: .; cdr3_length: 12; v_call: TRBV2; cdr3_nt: TGTGCCACTCGTAGGGGCTCCTACGAGCAGTACTTC; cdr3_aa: CATRRGSYEQYF
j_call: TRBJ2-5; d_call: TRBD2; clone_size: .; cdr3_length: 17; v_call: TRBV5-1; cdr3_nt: TGCGCCAGCAGCTTGTCTAGCGGGCTATTGAGCCAAGAGACCCAGTACTTC; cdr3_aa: CASSLSSGLLSQETQYF
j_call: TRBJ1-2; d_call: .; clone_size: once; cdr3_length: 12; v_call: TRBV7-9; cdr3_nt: TGTGCCAGCAGCCCCATCCGAGATGGCTACACCTTC; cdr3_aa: CASSPIRDGYTF